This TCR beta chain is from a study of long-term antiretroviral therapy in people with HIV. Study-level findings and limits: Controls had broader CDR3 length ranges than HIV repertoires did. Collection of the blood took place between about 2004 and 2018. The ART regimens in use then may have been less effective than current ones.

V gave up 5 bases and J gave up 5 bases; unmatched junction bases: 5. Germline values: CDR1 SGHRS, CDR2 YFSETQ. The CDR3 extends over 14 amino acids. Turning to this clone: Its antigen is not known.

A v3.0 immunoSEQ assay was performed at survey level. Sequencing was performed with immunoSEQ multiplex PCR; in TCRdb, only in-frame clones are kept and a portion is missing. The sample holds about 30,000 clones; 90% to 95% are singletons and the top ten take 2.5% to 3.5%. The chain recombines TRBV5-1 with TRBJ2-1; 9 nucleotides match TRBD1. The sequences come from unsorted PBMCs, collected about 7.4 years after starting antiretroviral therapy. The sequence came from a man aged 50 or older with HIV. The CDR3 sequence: CASREGTGNNEQFF. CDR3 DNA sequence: TGCGCCAGCAGAGAGGGGACAGGGAACAATGAGCAGTTCTTC.